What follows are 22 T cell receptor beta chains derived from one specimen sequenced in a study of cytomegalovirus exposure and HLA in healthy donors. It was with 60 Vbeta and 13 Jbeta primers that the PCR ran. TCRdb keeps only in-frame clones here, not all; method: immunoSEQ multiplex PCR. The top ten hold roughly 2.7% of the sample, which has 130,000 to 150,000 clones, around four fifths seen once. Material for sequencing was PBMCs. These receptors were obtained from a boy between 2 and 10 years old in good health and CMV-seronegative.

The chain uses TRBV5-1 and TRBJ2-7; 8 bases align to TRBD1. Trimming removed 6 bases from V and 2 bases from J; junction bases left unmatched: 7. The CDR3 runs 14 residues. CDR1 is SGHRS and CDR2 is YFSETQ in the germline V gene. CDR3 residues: CASTRDRSTYEQYF. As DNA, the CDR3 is TGCGCCAGCACCCGGGACAGGTCCACCTACGAGCAGTACTTC.

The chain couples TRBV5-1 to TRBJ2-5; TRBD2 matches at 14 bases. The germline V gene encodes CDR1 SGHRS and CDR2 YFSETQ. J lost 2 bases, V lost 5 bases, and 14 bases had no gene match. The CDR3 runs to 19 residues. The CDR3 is CASSHSTGTSGRRQETQYF. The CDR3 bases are TGCGCCAGCAGTCACTCCACCGGGACTAGCGGGAGACGGCAAGAGACCCAGTACTTC.

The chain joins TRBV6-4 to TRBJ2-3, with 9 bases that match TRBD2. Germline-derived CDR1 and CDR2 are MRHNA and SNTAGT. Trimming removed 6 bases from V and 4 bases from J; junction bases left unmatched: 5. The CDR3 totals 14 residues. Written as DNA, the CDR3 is TGTGCCAGCAGCCCGGGACTAGCTCCAGATACGCAGTATTTT. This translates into CASSPGLAPDTQYF.

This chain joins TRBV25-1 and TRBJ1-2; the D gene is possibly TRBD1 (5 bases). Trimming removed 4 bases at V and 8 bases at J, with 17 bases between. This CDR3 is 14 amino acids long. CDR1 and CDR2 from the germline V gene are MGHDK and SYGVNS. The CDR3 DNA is TGTGCCAGCAGTGGGGGTGCGGGGCGGCGAGGCTACACCTTC. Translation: CASSGGAGRRGYTF.

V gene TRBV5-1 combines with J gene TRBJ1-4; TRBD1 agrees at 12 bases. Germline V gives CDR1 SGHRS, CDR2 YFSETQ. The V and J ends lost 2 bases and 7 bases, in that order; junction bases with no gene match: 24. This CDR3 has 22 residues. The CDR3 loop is CASSFWGTGGVPRYPLSEKLFF. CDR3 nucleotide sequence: TGCGCCAGCAGCTTTTGGGGGACAGGGGGCGTGCCTAGGTACCCCCTGAGTGAAAAACTGTTTTTT.

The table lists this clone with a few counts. CDR3 in DNA: TGTGCCAGCACCCCAGGACTAGCAAGGGCGAGGGAGACCCAGTACTTC. This codes for CASTPGLARARETQYF. The V gene is TRBV2, the J gene TRBJ2-5; the match to TRBD2 covers 8 bases. The CDR3 consists of 16 residues. J gave up 5 bases and V 7 bases, and 15 bases lay outside the gene matches. In germline, CDR1 is SNHLY, CDR2 FYNNEI.

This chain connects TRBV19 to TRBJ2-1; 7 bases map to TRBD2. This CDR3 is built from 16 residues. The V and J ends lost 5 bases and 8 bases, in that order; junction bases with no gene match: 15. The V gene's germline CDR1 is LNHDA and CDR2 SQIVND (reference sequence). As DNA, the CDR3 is TGTGCCAGTAGTCAGAGAGGACTAGTGGAGCACTATGAGCAGTTCTTC. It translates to CASSQRGLVEHYEQFF.

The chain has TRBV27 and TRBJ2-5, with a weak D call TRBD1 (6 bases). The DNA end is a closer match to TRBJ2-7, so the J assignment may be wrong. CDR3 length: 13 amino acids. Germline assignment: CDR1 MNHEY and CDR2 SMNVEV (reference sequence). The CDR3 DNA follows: TGTGCCAGCAGACCGGGACATAGTGACGAGCAGTACTTC. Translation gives CASRPGHSDEQYF.

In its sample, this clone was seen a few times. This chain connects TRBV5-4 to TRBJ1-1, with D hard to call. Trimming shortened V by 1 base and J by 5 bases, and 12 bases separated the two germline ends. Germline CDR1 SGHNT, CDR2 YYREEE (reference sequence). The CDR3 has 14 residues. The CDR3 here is CASSLQAGGTEAFF. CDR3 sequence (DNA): TGTGCCAGCAGCTTGCAGGCGGGAGGGACTGAAGCTTTCTTT.

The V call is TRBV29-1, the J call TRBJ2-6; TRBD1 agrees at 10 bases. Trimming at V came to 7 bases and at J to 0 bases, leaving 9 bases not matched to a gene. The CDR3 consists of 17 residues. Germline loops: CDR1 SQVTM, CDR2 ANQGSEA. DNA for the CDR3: TGCAGCGCTACGGGACAGGGGTCCTCCTCTGGGGCCAACGTCCTGACTTTC. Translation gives CSATGQGSSSGANVLTF.

CDR3 DNA sequence: TGCGCCAGCAGCTTTGGGGGGGCAGGATCCTACGAGCAGTACTTC. Translating it yields CASSFGGAGSYEQYF. This rearrangement joins TRBV5-1 to TRBJ2-7; TRBD2 is a possible D gene (7 bases). The V gene lost 2 bases and the J gene lost 1 base, with 13 bases spanning the gap. Germline V CDR1 and CDR2: SGHRS, YFSETQ. The CDR3 contains 15 residues.

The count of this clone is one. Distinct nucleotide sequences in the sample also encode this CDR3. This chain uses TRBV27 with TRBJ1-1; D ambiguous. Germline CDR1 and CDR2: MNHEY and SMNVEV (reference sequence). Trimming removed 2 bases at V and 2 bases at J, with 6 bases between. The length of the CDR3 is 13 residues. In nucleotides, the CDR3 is TGTGCCAGCAGTTTAGGCAGAAACACTGAAGCTTTCTTT. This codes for CASSLGRNTEAFF.

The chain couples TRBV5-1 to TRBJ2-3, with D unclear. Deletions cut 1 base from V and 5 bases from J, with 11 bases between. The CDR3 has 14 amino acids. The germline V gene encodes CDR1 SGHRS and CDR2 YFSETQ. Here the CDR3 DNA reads TGCGCCAGCAGCTTGTTGTTGCGAGGAGATACGCAGTATTTT. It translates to CASSLLLRGDTQYF.

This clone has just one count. The CDR3 coding sequence is TGTGCCAGCAGCTCAGCGGACAGGCACGTAGGGAATGAGCAGTTCTTC. Amino acids: CASSSADRHVGNEQFF. V and J are TRBV11-2 and TRBJ2-1; 7 positions match TRBD1. Germline CDR1 is SGHAT and CDR2 is FQNNGV. V was pared by 4 bases and J by 7 bases, with 13 bases of the junction left unmatched. The length of the CDR3 is 16 residues.

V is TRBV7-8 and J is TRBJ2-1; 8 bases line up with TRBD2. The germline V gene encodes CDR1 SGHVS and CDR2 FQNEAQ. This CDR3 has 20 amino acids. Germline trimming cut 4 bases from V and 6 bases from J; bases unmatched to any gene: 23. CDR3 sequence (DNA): TGTGCCAGCAGCTGTGGGACTAGGCCACAGCGGGAGATCAGTTGCAATGAGCAGTTCTTC. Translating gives CASSCGTRPQREISCNEQFF.

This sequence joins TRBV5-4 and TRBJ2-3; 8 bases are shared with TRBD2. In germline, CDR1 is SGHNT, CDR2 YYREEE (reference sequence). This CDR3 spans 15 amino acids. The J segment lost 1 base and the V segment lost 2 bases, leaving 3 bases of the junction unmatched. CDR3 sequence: CASSFFGGGTDTQYF. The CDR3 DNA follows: TGTGCCAGCAGCTTTTTCGGGGGGGGCACAGATACGCAGTATTTT.

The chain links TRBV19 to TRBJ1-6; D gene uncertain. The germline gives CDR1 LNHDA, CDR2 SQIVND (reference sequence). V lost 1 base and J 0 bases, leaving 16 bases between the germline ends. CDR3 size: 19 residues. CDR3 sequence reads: CASSIVESAGSSYNSPLHF. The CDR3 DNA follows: TGTGCCAGTAGTATAGTGGAGTCGGCGGGGAGCTCCTATAATTCACCCCTCCACTTT.

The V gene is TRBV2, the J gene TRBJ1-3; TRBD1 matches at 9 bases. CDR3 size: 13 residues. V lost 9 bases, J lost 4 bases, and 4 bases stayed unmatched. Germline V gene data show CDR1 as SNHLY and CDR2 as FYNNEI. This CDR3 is CARGQGRGNTIYF. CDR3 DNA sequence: TGTGCCAGAGGACAGGGGCGAGGAAACACCATATATTTT.

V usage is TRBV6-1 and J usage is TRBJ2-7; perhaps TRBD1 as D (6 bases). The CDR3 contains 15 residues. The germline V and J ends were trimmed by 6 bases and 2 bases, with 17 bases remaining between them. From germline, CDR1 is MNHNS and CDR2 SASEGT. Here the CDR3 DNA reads TGTGCCAGCAGGGGGCCATTACAGGGACCCTACGAGCAGTACTTC. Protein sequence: CASRGPLQGPYEQYF.

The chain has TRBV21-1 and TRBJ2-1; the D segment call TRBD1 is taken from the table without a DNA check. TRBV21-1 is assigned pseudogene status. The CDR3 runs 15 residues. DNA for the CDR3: TGTGCCAGCAGCAACGAGGGGGCTTTCTACAATGAGCAGTTCTTC. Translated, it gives CASSNEGAFYNEQFF.

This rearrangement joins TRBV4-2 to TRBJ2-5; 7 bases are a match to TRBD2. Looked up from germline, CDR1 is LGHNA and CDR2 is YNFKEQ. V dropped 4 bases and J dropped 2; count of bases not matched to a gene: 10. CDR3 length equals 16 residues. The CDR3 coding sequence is TGTGCCAGCAGCCCTCAACGGCCTAGCGGTCAAGAGACCCAGTACTTC. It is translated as CASSPQRPSGQETQYF.

As DNA, the CDR3 is TGTGCCAGCAGCTTAGGGGGACAGGGTTTCCTCTACGAGCAGTACTTC. Translation: CASSLGGQGFLYEQYF. The J gene is TRBJ2-7, the V gene TRBV7-8; the match to TRBD1 covers 9 bases. Germline assignment: CDR1 SGHVS and CDR2 FQNEAQ. This CDR3 has 16 amino acids. J lost 3 bases, V lost 1 base, and 7 bases had no gene match.